This TCR beta chain was documented in a study of blood T cell repertoires in COVID-19. Study context: The study drew acute and convalescent COVID-19 samples from the United States, Italy and Spain. The analysed material was cDNA or gDNA that came from T cells, B-cell-depleted T cells, or PBMCs.

Clinical history reported by participants formed the basis on which cohorts were assigned. J gave up 3 bases and V 5 bases, and 7 bases lay outside the gene matches. CDR1 KGHSH and CDR2 LQKENI come from the germline V gene. This CDR3 is built from 15 residues. This table comes from immunoSEQ multiplex PCR, and its TCRdb copy is limited to in-frame clones, with some not included. The table lists a few hundred thousand clones, around 86% of them singletons. The clonotype was recovered from a woman in her late teens or twenties who had recovered from COVID-19. This rearrangement joins TRBV18 to TRBJ1-3; 7 bases match TRBD1. Sequenced: PBMCs or T cells enriched from blood (not recorded which). CDR3 region: CASSSGQKIGNTIYF. The CDR3 DNA follows: TGTGCCAGCTCATCGGGACAGAAAATTGGAAACACCATATATTTT.